The 9 T cell receptor beta chains below come from one sample, sequenced in a study of regulatory T cells in long-lasting Graves disease. The authors built TCR beta libraries using iRepertoire HTBI primers and Arm-PCR of CDR3 regions. Via MiXCR, TCRdb re-called the multiplex PCR reads, giving one row per CDR3 protein. The sample lists about 360,000 distinct CDR3 sequences, 15% to 20% occurring once. Described time point: newly diagnosed GD, antithyroid drugs for less than 3 months. TCR sequences were obtained from RNA taken from PBMCs. A further study also used this sample, focusing on T cells in Graves' hyperthyroidism and ophthalmopathy.

The source material was peripheral blood mononuclear cells (PBMCs), sampled at new diagnosis, from a patient treated with antithyroid drugs. Every receptor here comes from a woman in her late teens or twenties with Graves disease.

This clonotype occurred many times. V gene TRBV5-1 combines with J gene TRBJ2-7, with D perhaps matching TRBD2 (5 bases). Per the germline V gene, CDR1 is SGHRS and CDR2 is YFSETQ. V lost 1 base to trimming and J lost 2 bases, with 13 bases between them. The CDR3 runs 15 residues. The CDR3 here is CASSLQSGRTYEQYF. The CDR3 DNA sequence: TGCGCCAGCAGCTTGCAGTCGGGAAGAACCTACGAGCAGTACTTC.

This clonotype occurred many times. V gene TRBV28 combines with J gene TRBJ1-1; maybe TRBD1 (5 bases). The CDR3 consists of 14 residues. The germline V and J ends were trimmed by 8 bases and 1 base, with 14 bases remaining between them. Germline CDR1 and CDR2: MDHEN and SYDVKM. This CDR3 is CASGLITGNTEAFF. Written as DNA, the CDR3 is TGTGCCAGCGGCTTGATTACAGGGAACACTGAAGCTTTCTTT.

The J gene is TRBJ2-3, the V gene TRBV12-3 or TRBV12-4; 12 nucleotides agree with TRBD2. V shed 1 base, J shed 1 base, and the junction held 9 bases outside the gene matches. The length of the CDR3 is 19 residues. CDR3 nucleotide sequence: TGTGCCAGCAGTTTAGGTTTAGGACTAGCGGGGACCCGCACAGATACGCAGTATTTT. The encoded protein is CASSLGLGLAGTRTDTQYF.

This chain connects TRBV11-1 to TRBJ2-6, with D possibly matching TRBD2 (5 bases). The CDR3 consists of 21 residues. The V gene's germline CDR1 is SGHAT and CDR2 FQDESV (reference sequence). Between the trimmed V and J ends, which lost 1 base and 3 bases, there was a span of 25 bases. The CDR3: CASSLGTFFVSGGIGANVLTF. CDR3 sequence (DNA): TGTGCCAGCAGCTTAGGGACTTTCTTCGTATCTGGTGGGATTGGGGCCAACGTCCTGACTTTC.

This clonotype was seen ten or more times. This chain connects TRBV13 to TRBJ2-5; D is unresolved. V was trimmed by 0 bases and J by 5 bases, leaving 10 bases between them. Germline-derived CDR1 and CDR2 are PRHDT and FYEKMQ (reference sequence). There are 14 residues in the CDR3. The CDR3 loop is CASSLGRTLETQYF. Written as DNA, the CDR3 is TGTGCCAGCAGCTTAGGCCGGACGCTCGAGACCCAGTACTTC.

In the case of this clonotype: It differs at one base from a far larger clone, so likely a read error. The chain has TRBV11-3 and TRBJ2-1; the match to TRBD2 covers 11 bases. Germline assignment: CDR1 SGHNT and CDR2 YENEEA. Trimming took 2 bases from V and 2 from J; bases not matched to a gene: 8. This CDR3 has 18 residues. The CDR3 nucleotides read TGTGCCAGCAGCTTACGGACTAGCGGGTATAGCGCCTACAATGAGCAGTTCTTC. Amino acids: CASSLRTSGYSAYNEQFF. The variable domain in full, completed from reference TRBV11-3 and TRBJ2-1, reads EAGVVQSPRYKIIEKKQPVAFWCNPISGHNTLYWYLQNLGQGPELLIRYENEEAVDDSQLPKDRFSAERLKGVDSTLKIQPAELGDSAVYLCASSLRTSGYSAYNEQFFGPGTRLTVL.

CDR3 protein: CASSRGGPEVWGYTF. CDR3 nucleotide sequence: TGTGCCAGCAGCCGAGGGGGTCCGGAGGTTTGGGGCTACACCTTC. The chain employs TRBV5-5 and TRBJ1-2, with D perhaps matching TRBD1 (6 bases). The CDR3 consists of 15 residues. Looked up from germline, CDR1 is SGHKS and CDR2 is YYEKEE (reference sequence). V was clipped by 4 bases and J by 8 bases, with 21 bases between them.

The chain links TRBV28 to TRBJ1-4; possibly TRBD1 for D (6 bases). CDR1 and CDR2 from the germline V gene are MDHEN and SYDVKM. This CDR3 contains 14 residues. The V end was cut by 7 bases, the J end by 8 bases, with 17 bases between. The CDR3 bases are TGTGCCAGCATCTCAGGGGTTTCTGGAGAAAAACTGTTTTTT. It specifies CASISGVSGEKLFF. Together with reference TRBV28 and TRBJ1-4, the CDR3 gives the full variable domain: DVKVTQSSRYLVKRTGEKVFLECVQDMDHENMFWYRQDPGLGLRLIYFSYDVKMKEKGDIPEGYSVSREKKERFSLILESASTNQTSMYLCASISGVSGEKLFFGSGTQLSVL.

This clonotype was observed a few times. The rearrangement joins TRBV6-2 or TRBV6-3 to TRBJ1-1, with D maybe TRBD1 (6 bases). Germline CDR1 MNHEY, CDR2 SVGEGT. V lost 7 bases to trimming and J lost 5 bases, with 14 bases between them. CDR3 length: 13 residues. The CDR3 nucleotides read TGTGCCAGCAAGACGGGGGGGCGGACTGAAGCTTTCTTT. Its translation is CASKTGGRTEAFF.